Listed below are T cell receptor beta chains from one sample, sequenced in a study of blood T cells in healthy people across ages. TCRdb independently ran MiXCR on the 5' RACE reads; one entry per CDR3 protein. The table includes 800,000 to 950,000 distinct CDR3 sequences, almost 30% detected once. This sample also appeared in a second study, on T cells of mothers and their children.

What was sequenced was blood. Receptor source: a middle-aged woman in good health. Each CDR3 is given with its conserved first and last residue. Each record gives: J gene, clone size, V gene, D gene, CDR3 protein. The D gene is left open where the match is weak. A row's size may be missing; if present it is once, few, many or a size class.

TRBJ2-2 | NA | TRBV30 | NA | CAWAFTNTGELFF
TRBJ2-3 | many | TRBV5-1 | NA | CASSSGADSRTQYF
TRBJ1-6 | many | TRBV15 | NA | CATSSFRGNNSPLHF
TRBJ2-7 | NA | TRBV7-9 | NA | CASSRDMPEQYF
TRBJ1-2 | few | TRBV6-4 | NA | CASSDSLGNYGYTF
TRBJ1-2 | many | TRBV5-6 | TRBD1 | CASSRDRGQRNYGYTF
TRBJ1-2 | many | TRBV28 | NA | CASSPERRAYGYTF
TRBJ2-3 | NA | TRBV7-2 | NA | CASSLLAGPTLDTQYF
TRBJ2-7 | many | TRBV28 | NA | CASSLHIPGTYEQYF
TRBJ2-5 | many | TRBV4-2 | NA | CASSQDRDRQETQYF
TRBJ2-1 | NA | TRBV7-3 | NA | CASSTAGQSYKEQFF
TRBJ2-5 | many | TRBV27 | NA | CARGTPGRIFETQYF
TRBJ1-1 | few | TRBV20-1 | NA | CSAQNRERGQSTEAFF
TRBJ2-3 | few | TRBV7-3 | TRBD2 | CASSRSGGLADTQYF
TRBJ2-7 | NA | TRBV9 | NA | CASSAGVLDGSYEQYF
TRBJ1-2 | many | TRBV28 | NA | CASSLGRAYGYTF
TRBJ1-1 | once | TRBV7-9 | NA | CASSPQNGRLGNTEAFF
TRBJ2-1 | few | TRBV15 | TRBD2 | CATSARGAGYNEQFF
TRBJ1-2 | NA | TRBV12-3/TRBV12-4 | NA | CASSGSPAHGYTF
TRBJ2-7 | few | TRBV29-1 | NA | CSVNYRDSGGYEQYF
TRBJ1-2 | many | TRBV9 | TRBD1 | CASSVALTGNYGYTF
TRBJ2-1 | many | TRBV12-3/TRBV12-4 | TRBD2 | CASTPMGGEGNEQFF
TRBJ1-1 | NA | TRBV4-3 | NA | CASSQGGGRRGVETFF
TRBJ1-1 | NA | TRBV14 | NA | CASSQDFGERWNTEAFF
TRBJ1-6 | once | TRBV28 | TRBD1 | CASSIFLGQGNSPLHF
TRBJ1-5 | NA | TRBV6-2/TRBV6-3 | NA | CASRDGGGNQPQHF
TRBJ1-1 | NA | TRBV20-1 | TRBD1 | CSARVGQGNTEAFF
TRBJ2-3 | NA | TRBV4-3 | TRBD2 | CASSRGDGGFSDTQYF
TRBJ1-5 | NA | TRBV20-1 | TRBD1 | CSAQGQGPAFTQGQPQHF
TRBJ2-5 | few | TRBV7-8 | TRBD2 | CASSPTALAGAPLRETQYF
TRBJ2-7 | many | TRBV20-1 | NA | CSASVPKVDYEQYF
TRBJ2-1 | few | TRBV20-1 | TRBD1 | CSAKQGISYNEQFF
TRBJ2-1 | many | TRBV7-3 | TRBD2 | CASSLTAGDRSFEQFF
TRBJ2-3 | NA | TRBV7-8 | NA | CASSPRRTEGADTQYF
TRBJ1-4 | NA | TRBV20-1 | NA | CSAPGSGRAFNEKLFF
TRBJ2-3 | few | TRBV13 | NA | CASSLGTLRTDTQYF
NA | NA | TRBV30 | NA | CAWSLDSHEQYF